This T cell receptor (beta chain) originates from a study of shared clonotypes between healthy human individuals. Points on this clone: As yet, its antigen is unknown.

V was shortened by 7 bases and J by 0 bases, with 10 bases between the two germline ends. Germline values: CDR1 MDHEN, CDR2 SYDVKM. CDR3 length: 14 residues. Broader study findings: Clonotype sharing among the donors was expected to vary with sequencing depth. Sampling included only blood; tissue repertoires likely differ.

In the authors' workflow: From ImmunoSEQ came sequences covering only the junction and carrying no quality scores, so filtering differed. Generated by immunoSEQ multiplex PCR, the TCRdb table keeps only in-frame clones and is missing some. D and trimming were read from the DNA, whereas the V and J calls and clone size are those reported in that table. Of about 2 million clones in the sample, approximately 94% were seen once. CD45RO-negative, CCR7-positively selected cells formed the naive CD8 fraction, excluding terminally differentiated effector memory CD45RA+ cells. The chain couples TRBV28 to TRBJ1-3; D gene uncertain. The sample was naive CD8+ T cells sorted from blood. This receptor was taken from a man younger than 30 in good health. The CDR3 region is CASTPPGSGNTIYF. CDR3 in DNA: TGTGCCAGCACCCCCCCGGGCTCTGGAAACACCATATATTTT.